The 20 T cell receptor beta chains below all came from one sample that was sequenced in a study of cytomegalovirus exposure and HLA in healthy donors. PCR amplification relied on 60 Vbeta primers (plus 13 Jbeta primers). The repertoire was sequenced with immunoSEQ multiplex PCR; TCRdb's copy has only in-frame clones and lacks some. The sample has fewer than 250,000 clones; about 85% are singletons. The sequencing input was PBMCs. Receptors were obtained from a human donor in good health.

A remark on this clone: Mismatch with germline at one junction end may stem from a read error. V and J are TRBV7-9 and TRBJ1-5; maybe TRBD1 (5 bases). The CDR3 is 16 amino acids. Germline loops: CDR1 SEHNR, CDR2 FQNEAQ (reference sequence). As DNA, the CDR3 is TGTTCCAGCAGCGACAGAGACAGCGGGCGCAATCAGCCCCAGCATTTT. Its protein is CSSSDRDSGRNQPQHF.

V and J are TRBV9 and TRBJ2-3, with 8 bases that match TRBD1. The germline CDR1 and CDR2 sequences are SGDLS and YYNGEE. The CDR3 sequence is 16 residues long. J was trimmed by 2 bases and V by 2 bases; bases with no gene match: 7. The CDR3 region is CASSVFGQGNTDTQYF. The CDR3 DNA sequence: TGTGCCAGCAGCGTTTTCGGACAGGGAAACACAGATACGCAGTATTTT.

V gene TRBV30 combines with J gene TRBJ1-2; D possibly corresponds to TRBD1 (5 bases). Deletions cut 6 bases from V and 4 bases from J, with 15 bases between. From germline, CDR1 is GTSNPN and CDR2 SVGIG (reference sequence). The CDR3 length is 13 residues. CDR3 DNA: TGTGCCTGCTACAGGAATGTTGGCTATGGCTACACCTTC. Its protein is CACYRNVGYGYTF. The full variable domain, completed using reference TRBV30 and TRBJ1-2, is SQTIHQWPATLVQPVGSPLSLECTVEGTSNPNLYWYRQAAGRGLQLLFYSVGIGQISSEVPQNLSASRPQDRQFILSSKKLLLSDSGFYLCACYRNVGYGYTFGSGTRLTVV.

The chain recombines TRBV5-6 with TRBJ2-1, with 7 bases matching TRBD2. The V and J ends lost 4 bases and 3 bases, in that order; junction bases with no gene match: 10. Germline-derived CDR1 and CDR2 are SGHDT and YYEEEE. The CDR3 runs to 16 residues. Here the CDR3 reads CASSDPDSGHYNEQFF. DNA for the CDR3: TGTGCCAGCAGCGACCCGGATAGCGGGCACTACAATGAGCAGTTCTTC.

The rearrangement uses TRBV18 and TRBJ2-5; 10 bases agree with TRBD1. The CDR3 is made up of 17 amino acids. V lost 2 bases to trimming and J lost 5 bases; unmatched junction nucleotides: 11. Per the germline V gene, CDR1 is KGHSH and CDR2 is LQKENI. CDR3 nucleotides: TGTGCCAGCTCACCAGTCTTGGGACAGGGGTCTATGGAGACCCAGTACTTC. This encodes CASSPVLGQGSMETQYF. Combining the CDR3 with reference TRBV18 and TRBJ2-5 gives the whole variable domain NAGVMQNPRHLVRRRGQEARLRCSPMKGHSHVYWYRQLPEEGLKFMVYLQKENIIDESGMPKERFSAEFPKEGPSILRIQQVVRGDSAAYFCASSPVLGQGSMETQYFGPGTRLLVL.

This clone has a handful of counts. The chain joins TRBV10-3 to TRBJ2-7; TRBD1 agrees at 9 bases. The trim removed 6 bases at V and 5 bases at J, leaving 5 bases unmatched. In germline, CDR1 is ENHRY, CDR2 SYGVKD. This CDR3 contains 13 residues. CDR3 protein: CAISGTGFDEQYF. CDR3 coding DNA: TGTGCCATCAGCGGGACAGGGTTCGACGAGCAGTACTTC.

V is TRBV29-1 and J is TRBJ1-2; the match to TRBD1 covers 10 bases. The CDR3 spans 12 residues. J was trimmed by 5 bases and V by 4 bases; bases with no gene match: 1. Per germline, CDR1 SQVTM and CDR2 ANQGSEA. The CDR3, as DNA: TGCAGCGTTGGGACAGGGGGGTATGGCTACACCTTC. It codes for CSVGTGGYGYTF.

This sequence joins TRBV14 and TRBJ2-3, with D maybe TRBD1 (6 bases). The V gene's germline CDR1 is SGHDN and CDR2 FVKESK. The germline V and J ends were trimmed by 4 bases and 6 bases, with 26 bases remaining between them. The CDR3 totals 18 residues. Here the CDR3 DNA reads TGTGCCAGCAGCCTCTCTTGGGGGCGGAAGGGGCCCCGCGATACGCAGTATTTT. This encodes CASSLSWGRKGPRDTQYF.

In its sample, this clone was seen once. V gene TRBV9 combines with J gene TRBJ2-1, with TRBD1 matching 7 bases. J gave up 8 bases and V 3 bases, and 8 bases lay outside the gene matches. The CDR3 totals 14 residues. Germline values: CDR1 SGDLS, CDR2 YYNGEE. The CDR3 region is CASSEKGAEDEQFF. Here the CDR3 DNA reads TGTGCCAGCAGCGAAAAGGGGGCGGAGGATGAGCAGTTCTTC.

The chain links TRBV19 to TRBJ2-7; TRBD2 matches 7 bases. The CDR3 runs 15 residues. J lost 6 bases, V lost 4 bases, and 12 bases had no gene match. Germline assignment: CDR1 LNHDA and CDR2 SQIVND (reference sequence). CDR3 in DNA: TGTGCCAGTAGTAGAGTGGCGGGAGTGCCGGGCGAGCAGTACTTC. It yields the protein CASSRVAGVPGEQYF.

The chain recombines TRBV9 with TRBJ2-1; weak D call: TRBD1 (6 bases). V was cut by 2 bases and J by 3 bases, with 12 bases left in between. The CDR3 runs to 15 residues. Per germline, CDR1 SGDLS and CDR2 YYNGEE. The CDR3 nucleotides are TGTGCCAGCAGCGTGACCGGGACATACTACAATGAGCAGTTCTTC. This translates into CASSVTGTYYNEQFF. Looking up the rest from reference TRBV9 and TRBJ2-1 gives the full variable domain: DSGVTQTPKHLITATGQRVTLRCSPRSGDLSVYWYQQSLDQGLQFLIQYYNGEERAKGNILERFSAQQFPDLHSELNLSSLELGDSALYFCASSVTGTYYNEQFFGPGTRLTVL.

J is TRBJ2-7 and V is TRBV28, with 8 positions matching TRBD1. V shed 5 bases, J shed 2 bases, and the junction held 5 bases outside the gene matches. CDR3 length equals 14 residues. Germline CDR1 reads MDHEN; CDR2 reads SYDVKM. The CDR3 coding sequence is TGTGCCAGCAGTCCCGGGACAGGTCCCTACGAGCAGTACTTC. Its translation: CASSPGTGPYEQYF.

The chain joins TRBV4-2 to TRBJ2-7; 10 bases match TRBD1. The CDR3 is 17 amino acids. The V and J ends lost 1 base and 3 bases, in that order; junction bases with no gene match: 9. CDR1 is LGHNA and CDR2 is YNFKEQ in the germline V gene. The CDR3 region has the DNA TGTGCCAGCAGCCAAGGAAAGGGACAGGGGCACTACTACGAGCAGTACTTC. Protein: CASSQGKGQGHYYEQYF.

This rearrangement joins TRBV6-6 to TRBJ1-2; possible D gene TRBD1, 5 bases. The germline V gene encodes CDR1 MNHNY and CDR2 SVGAGI (reference sequence). CDR3 size: 13 residues. The V end was cut by 6 bases, the J end by 5 bases, with 13 bases between. The CDR3 loop reads CASSHPQGYGYTF. CDR3 bases: TGTGCCAGCAGCCACCCCCAGGGTTATGGCTACACCTTC.

This clone was picked up one time. One end of the junction varies from germline; a read error may be responsible. V is TRBV7-9 and J is TRBJ2-1, with 7 bases that match TRBD2. The CDR3 is 15 residues long. Germline V gene lookup returns CDR1 SEHNR and CDR2 FQNEAQ (reference sequence). The CDR3 DNA reads TGTTCCAGCAGCCTAACGGGACTACGGGGTAATGAGCAGTTCTTC. It specifies CSSSLTGLRGNEQFF.

V usage is TRBV19 and J usage is TRBJ2-1, with TRBD1 matching over 8 bases. The ends lost 9 bases at V and 7 bases at J; junction bases unmatched: 11. Germline-derived CDR1 and CDR2 are LNHDA and SQIVND (reference sequence). The CDR3 length is 14 residues. The CDR3: CASKTGGTLNEQFF. The CDR3 nucleotides read TGTGCCAGCAAAACAGGGGGGACTCTAAATGAGCAGTTCTTC.

The chain carries TRBV2 and TRBJ2-7; 7 nucleotides line up with TRBD1. Germline V gives CDR1 SNHLY, CDR2 FYNNEI. The CDR3 is made up of 14 amino acids. Trimming took 4 bases from V and 2 from J; bases not matched to a gene: 5. The DNA of the CDR3 is TGTGCCAGCAGTGCCCAGCAGGGGGCCTACGAGCAGTACTTC. It is translated as CASSAQQGAYEQYF. Variable domain in full (rest from reference TRBV2 and TRBJ2-7): EPEVTQTPSHQVTQMGQEVILRCVPISNHLYFYWYRQILGQKVEFLVSFYNNEISEKSEIFDDQFSVERPDGSNFTLKIRSTKLEDSAMYFCASSAQQGAYEQYFGPGTRLTVT.

V and J are TRBV6-1 and TRBJ1-5; 8 bases align to TRBD1. Per the germline V gene, CDR1 is MNHNS and CDR2 is SASEGT. J gave up 3 bases and V 0 bases, and 10 bases lay outside the gene matches. The CDR3 sequence is 18 residues long. CDR3 residues: CASSEAGTGSHFNQPQHF. For the CDR3, the DNA is TGTGCCAGCAGTGAAGCGGGGACAGGATCCCATTTCAATCAGCCCCAGCATTTT.

The chain couples TRBV27 to TRBJ2-1; no clear D. The CDR3 runs to 13 residues. Germline CDR1 is MNHEY and CDR2 is SMNVEV (reference sequence). Between the trimmed V and J ends, which lost 2 bases and 5 bases, there was a span of 7 bases. CDR3: CASSLVAHNEQFF. The CDR3 DNA reads TGTGCCAGCAGTTTAGTGGCTCACAATGAGCAGTTCTTC.

This chain uses TRBV10-1 with TRBJ1-4; D remains ambiguous. The V gene lost 9 bases and the J gene lost 0 bases, with 11 bases spanning the gap. Germline loops: CDR1 WNHNN, CDR2 SYGVQD (reference sequence). The CDR3 totals 14 residues. CDR3 in DNA: TGCGCCAGGCGTTGTATGCCAACTAATGAAAAACTGTTTTTT. Its protein product is CARRCMPTNEKLFF.